This is a list of T cell receptor beta chains from one sample in a study of blood T cell repertoires in COVID-19. Some clones are missing from TCRdb's copy, which holds only in-frame ones; the method was immunoSEQ multiplex PCR. The sample lists 150,000 or so clones; around four fifths were seen once. Sample: PBMCs or T cells enriched from blood (not recorded which). The receptors come from a woman between 50 and 59 years old who had recovered from COVID-19. CDR3s include the opening cysteine and the closing phenylalanine or tryptophan. A D gene is named only where the DNA matches it firmly. Not every row has a clone size; where given, it reads once, few, many or a size class.

j_call v_call clone_size d_call cdr3_nt cdr3_aa
TRBJ1-5 TRBV3-1/TRBV3-2 NA TRBD1 TGTGCCAGCAGCCAAGATTCGAGGGGGCCGAGTCAGCCCCAGCATTTT CASSQDSRGPSQPQHF
TRBJ1-4 TRBV28 few NA TGTGCCAGCAGTCCCCCGCCCGGGGGGGGTAATGAAAAACTGTTTTTT CASSPPPGGGNEKLFF
TRBJ1-2 TRBV5-1 NA NA TGCGCCAGCAGCTTGGACCCGGTCGGGGGATTAAGCTATGGCTACACCTTC CASSLDPVGGLSYGYTF
TRBJ1-2 TRBV7-2 once NA TGTGCCAGCAGCTTAGGTGGGGGGGCTGGTGGCTACACCTTC CASSLGGGAGGYTF
TRBJ2-2 TRBV14 NA NA TGTGCCAGCCAGGAAGGTTTGGCCGGGGAGCTGTTTTTT CASQEGLAGELFF
TRBJ1-3 TRBV28 NA NA TGTGCCAGCAACCCGGGGGGTCCCCCTAGAGGAAACACCATATATTTT CASNPGGPPRGNTIYF
TRBJ1-4 TRBV11-2 NA TRBD1 TGTGCCAGCAGCTTATCAGGGACAGGGGCTGAAAAACTGTTTTTT CASSLSGTGAEKLFF
TRBJ2-3 TRBV15 NA TRBD2 TGTGCCACCAGCCTCCGGACTAGCGGGGGCACAGATACGCAGTATTTT CATSLRTSGGTDTQYF
TRBJ1-6 TRBV3-1/TRBV3-2 few NA TGTGCCAGCAGCCGACAGGATCTGTCACCCCTCCACTTT CASSRQDLSPLHF
TRBJ1-5 TRBV12-3/TRBV12-4 NA NA TGTGCCAGCAGCTGGAGTCAGCCCCAGCATTTT CASSWSQPQHF
TRBJ1-6 TRBV3-1/TRBV3-2 once NA TGTGCCAGCAGCGCGGAGGCTAATTCACCCCTCCACTTT CASSAEANSPLHF
TRBJ2-6 TRBV15 NA NA TGTGCCACCAGCGACCAGGTGTGGGCTGGGGCCAACGTCCTGACTTTC CATSDQVWAGANVLTF
TRBJ1-2 TRBV4-2 NA NA TGTGCCAGCAGCCAAGTACAAGGCGGGACTTCCTACACCTTC CASSQVQGGTSYTF
TRBJ2-1 TRBV2 NA TRBD2 TGTGCCAGCAGTGTTGGGACTAGCGGGAGGGCCCGGAATGAGCAGTTCTTC CASSVGTSGRARNEQFF
TRBJ2-5 TRBV24-1 NA TRBD1 TGTGCCACCAGTGACTCCCGACAGGGGGCATGGGAGACCCAGTACTTC CATSDSRQGAWETQYF
TRBJ1-1 TRBV5-8 NA NA TGTGCCAGCAGCTTCGGGGGCACTGAAGCTTTCTTT CASSFGGTEAFF
TRBJ2-3 TRBV13 few NA TGTGCCAGCAGCTCCTCCGGGACTGGCACAGATACGCAGTATTTT CASSSSGTGTDTQYF
TRBJ1-3 TRBV7-2 NA NA TGTGCCAGCAGCCTACCCTCCGGGGGGCGCGGAAACACCATATATTTT CASSLPSGGRGNTIYF
TRBJ1-4 TRBV7-2 NA NA TGTGCCAGCAGCTTAGGCGGAGAAAAACTGTTTTTT CASSLGGEKLFF
TRBJ1-3 TRBV11-2 NA TRBD1 TGTGCCAGCAGCCGGGACAGTAACTCTGGAAACACCATATATTTT CASSRDSNSGNTIYF
TRBJ2-1 TRBV7-6 NA TRBD2 TGTGCCAGCAGCCCCAACGTAGCGGGGGGCCTCCTTGAGCAGTTCTTC CASSPNVAGGLLEQFF
TRBJ1-1 TRBV9 NA NA TGTGCCAGCAGCGTAGCCGTCGGGAACACTGAAGCTTTCTTT CASSVAVGNTEAFF
TRBJ1-2 TRBV18 NA TRBD1 TGTGCCAGCTCCCGCCAAGGGGGCGACTATGGCTACACCTTC CASSRQGGDYGYTF
TRBJ2-5 TRBV5-1 few TRBD1 TGCGCCAGCAGCTTGGTGGTGGGACAGGGACAAGAGACCCAGTACTTC CASSLVVGQGQETQYF
TRBJ2-5 TRBV6-2/TRBV6-3 NA NA TGTGCCAGCAGTTACTCTGGCAAACGACAAGCCCAAGAGACCCAGTACTTC CASSYSGKRQAQETQYF
TRBJ1-4 TRBV7-9 NA NA TGTGCCACGTCCCATAGGTTCGGGGAAAGTGAAAAACTGTTTTTT CATSHRFGESEKLFF
TRBJ2-3 TRBV15 NA TRBD2 TGTGCCACCAGCGGCCTGGGACTAGGGGGCACAGATACGCAGTATTTT CATSGLGLGGTDTQYF
TRBJ1-2 TRBV28 NA TRBD1 TGTGCCAGCAGTCCACCGACAGGGTATAACTATGGCTACACCTTC CASSPPTGYNYGYTF
TRBJ2-5 TRBV7-9 NA NA TGTGCCAGCAGCTACGCCCACAGGGAGAAGGAGACCCAGTACTTC CASSYAHREKETQYF
TRBJ1-1 TRBV10-3 NA NA TGTGCCATCAGTGAGTTAAAGACAGCGAACACTGAAGCTTTCTTT CAISELKTANTEAFF
TRBJ1-2 TRBV4-1 NA TRBD1 TGCGCCAGCAGCCCTCAATGGGGACAGCGGATGGACGGCTACACCTTC CASSPQWGQRMDGYTF
TRBJ1-6 TRBV19 once NA TGTGCCAGTAGTCCGTCCCAGGGGACAAATTCACCCCTCCACTTT CASSPSQGTNSPLHF
TRBJ1-1 TRBV11-2 NA NA TGTGCCAGCAGCTTAGCGGGGGGAAGGAACACTGAAGCTTTCTTT CASSLAGGRNTEAFF
TRBJ1-5 TRBV2 NA NA TGTGCCAGCGGGGGCAGGTCGGGCAATCAGCCCCAGCATTTT CASGGRSGNQPQHF
TRBJ1-2 TRBV7-3 few TRBD1 TGTGCCAGCAGCTTAAGGGCAGGGGGCAATTATGGCTACACCTTC CASSLRAGGNYGYTF
TRBJ1-2 TRBV11-2 NA NA TGTGCCAGCAGCTTAGATCAATCGGGCAGGGGTTCTGGCTACACCTTC CASSLDQSGRGSGYTF
TRBJ1-4 TRBV30 NA TRBD1 TGTGCCTGGAGTCCGGTTGGACAGGGGTGGAAACTGTTTTTT CAWSPVGQGWKLFF
TRBJ1-2 TRBV7-9 NA NA TGTGCCAGCAGCTTGTCACAGGCCGCTAACTATGGCTACACCTTC CASSLSQAANYGYTF
TRBJ2-2 TRBV7-9 few TRBD2 TGTGCCAGCAGCCCCAAATCGGCGGGAGTATCGGGGGAGCTGTTTTTT CASSPKSAGVSGELFF
TRBJ1-2 TRBV3-1/TRBV3-2 NA NA TGTGCCAGCAGCCAGGCTGACATTGGCTATGGCTACACCTTC CASSQADIGYGYTF
TRBJ1-1 TRBV7-2 NA NA TGTGCCAGCAGCCCCGCGGGATCCAGAAGGTACACTGAAGCTTTCTTT CASSPAGSRRYTEAFF
TRBJ1-2 TRBV6-4 NA TRBD1 TGTGCCAGCAGCGAGAATACAGGGGGCAACTATGGCTACACCTTC CASSENTGGNYGYTF
TRBJ1-2 TRBV13 NA TRBD1 TGTGCCAGCAGCCAAAAATTCCAGGGGGACAGGGTCGCCTATGGCTACACCTTC CASSQKFQGDRVAYGYTF